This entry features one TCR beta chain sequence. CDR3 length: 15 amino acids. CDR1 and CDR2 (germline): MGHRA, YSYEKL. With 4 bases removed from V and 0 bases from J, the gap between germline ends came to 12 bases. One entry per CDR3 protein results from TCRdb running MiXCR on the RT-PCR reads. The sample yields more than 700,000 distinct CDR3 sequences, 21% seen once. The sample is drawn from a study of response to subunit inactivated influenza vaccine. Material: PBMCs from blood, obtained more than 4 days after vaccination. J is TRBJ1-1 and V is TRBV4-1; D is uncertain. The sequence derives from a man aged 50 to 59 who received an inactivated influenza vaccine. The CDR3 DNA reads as TGCGCCAGCAGCCTACTCCCTGGGGTGAACACTGAAGCTTTCTTT. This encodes CASSLLPGVNTEAFF.